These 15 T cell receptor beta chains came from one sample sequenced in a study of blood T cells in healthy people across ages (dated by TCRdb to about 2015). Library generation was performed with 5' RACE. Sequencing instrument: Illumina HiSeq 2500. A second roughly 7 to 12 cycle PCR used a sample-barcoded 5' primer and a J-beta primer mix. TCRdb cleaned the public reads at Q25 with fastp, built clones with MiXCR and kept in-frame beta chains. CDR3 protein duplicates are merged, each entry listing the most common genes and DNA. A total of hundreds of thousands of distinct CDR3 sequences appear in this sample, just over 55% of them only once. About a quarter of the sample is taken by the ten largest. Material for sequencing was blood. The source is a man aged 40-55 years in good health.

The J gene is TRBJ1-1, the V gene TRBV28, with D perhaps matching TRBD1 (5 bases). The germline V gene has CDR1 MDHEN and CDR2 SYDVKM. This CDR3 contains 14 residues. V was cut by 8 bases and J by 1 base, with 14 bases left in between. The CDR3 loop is CASRRGRRNTEAFF. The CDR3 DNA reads TGTGCCAGCCGGAGGGGACGCCGGAACACTGAAGCTTTCTTT.

The CDR3 DNA reads as TGTGCCAGCAGCCATCGACAGGGATTATCCCTCCACTTT. Amino acids: CASSHRQGLSLHF. The V and J genes are TRBV13 and TRBJ1-6, with 7 bases fitting TRBD1. V shed 5 bases and J 14 bases; nucleotides not matched to a gene: 9. CDR3 size: 13 residues. Germline CDR1 is PRHDT and CDR2 is FYEKMQ (reference sequence).

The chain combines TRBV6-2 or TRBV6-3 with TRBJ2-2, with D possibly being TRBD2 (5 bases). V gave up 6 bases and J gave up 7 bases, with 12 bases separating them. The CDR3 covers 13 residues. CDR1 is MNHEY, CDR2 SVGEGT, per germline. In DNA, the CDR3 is TGTGCCAGCAGCGGGATTTGGTTCGGGGAGCTGTTTTTT. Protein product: CASSGIWFGELFF.

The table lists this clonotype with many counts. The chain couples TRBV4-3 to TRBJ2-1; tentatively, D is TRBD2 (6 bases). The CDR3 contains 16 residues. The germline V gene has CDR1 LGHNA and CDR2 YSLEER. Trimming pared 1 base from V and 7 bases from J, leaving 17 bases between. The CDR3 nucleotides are TGCGCCAGCAGCCAAGTGCCTGAGGTGGGAGGTAATGAGCAGTTCTTC. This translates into CASSQVPEVGGNEQFF.

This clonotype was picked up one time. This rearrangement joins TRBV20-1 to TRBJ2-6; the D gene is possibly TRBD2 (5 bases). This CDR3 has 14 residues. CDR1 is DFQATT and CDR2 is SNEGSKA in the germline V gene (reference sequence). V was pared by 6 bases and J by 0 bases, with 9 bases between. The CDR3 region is CSAASSSGANVLTF. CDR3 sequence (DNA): TGCAGTGCGGCTAGCAGCTCTGGGGCCAACGTCCTGACTTTC.

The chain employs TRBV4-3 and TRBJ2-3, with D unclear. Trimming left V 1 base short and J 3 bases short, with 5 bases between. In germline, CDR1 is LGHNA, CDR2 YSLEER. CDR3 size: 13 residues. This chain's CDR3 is CASSQVVTDTQYF. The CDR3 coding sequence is TGCGCCAGCAGCCAAGTAGTGACAGATACGCAGTATTTT.

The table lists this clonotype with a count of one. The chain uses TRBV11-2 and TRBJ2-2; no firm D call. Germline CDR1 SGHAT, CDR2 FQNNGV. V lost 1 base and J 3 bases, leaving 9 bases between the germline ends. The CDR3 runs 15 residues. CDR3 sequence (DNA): TGTGCCAGCAGCTTAGTGGGCCAATACACCGGGGAGCTGTTTTTT. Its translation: CASSLVGQYTGELFF.

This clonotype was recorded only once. DNA for the CDR3: TGTGCCAGCACCAAAGAGACGACTTTCTCCTACGAGCAGTACTTC. The encoded protein is CASTKETTFSYEQYF. This sequence joins TRBV6-2 or TRBV6-3 and TRBJ2-7; no definite D call. The CDR3 is 15 amino acids. Deletions cut 7 bases from V and 0 bases from J, with 16 bases between. The germline V gene has CDR1 MNHEY and CDR2 SVGEGT.

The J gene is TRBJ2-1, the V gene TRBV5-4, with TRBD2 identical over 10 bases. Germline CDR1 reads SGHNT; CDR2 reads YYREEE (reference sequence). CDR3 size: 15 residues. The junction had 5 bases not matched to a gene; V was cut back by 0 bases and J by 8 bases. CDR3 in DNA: TGTGCCAGCAGCTTGGATACTAGCGGGGATTATGAGCAGTTCTTC. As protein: CASSLDTSGDYEQFF.

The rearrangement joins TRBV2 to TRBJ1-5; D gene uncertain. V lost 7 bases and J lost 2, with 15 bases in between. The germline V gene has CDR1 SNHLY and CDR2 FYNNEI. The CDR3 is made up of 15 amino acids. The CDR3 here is CASTLQGRGNQPQHF. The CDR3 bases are TGTGCCAGCACCTTACAAGGTAGGGGCAATCAGCCCCAGCATTTT.

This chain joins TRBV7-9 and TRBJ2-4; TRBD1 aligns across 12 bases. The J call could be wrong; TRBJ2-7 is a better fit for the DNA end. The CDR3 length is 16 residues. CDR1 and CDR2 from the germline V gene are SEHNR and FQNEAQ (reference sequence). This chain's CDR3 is CASSLRGTGGNYEQYF. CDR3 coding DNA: TGTGCCAGCAGCCTACGTGGGACAGGGGGCAACTACGAGCAGTACTTC.

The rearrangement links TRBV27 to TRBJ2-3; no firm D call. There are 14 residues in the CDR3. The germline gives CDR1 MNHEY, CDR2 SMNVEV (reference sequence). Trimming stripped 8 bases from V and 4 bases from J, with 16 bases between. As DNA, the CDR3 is TGTGCCAGCGGCGATTTTGGGATGGCAGATACGCAGTATTTT. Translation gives CASGDFGMADTQYF.

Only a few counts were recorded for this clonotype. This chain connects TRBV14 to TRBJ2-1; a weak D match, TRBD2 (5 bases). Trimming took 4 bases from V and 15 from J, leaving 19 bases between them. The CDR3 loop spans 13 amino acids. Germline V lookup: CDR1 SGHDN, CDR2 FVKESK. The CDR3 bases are TGTGCCAGCAGCCCCAGTGTCGGGGAAGGCCTGTTCTTC. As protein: CASSPSVGEGLFF. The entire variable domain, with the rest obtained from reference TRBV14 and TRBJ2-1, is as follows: EAGVTQFPSHSVIEKGQTVTLRCDPISGHDNLYWYRRVMGKEIKFLLHFVKESKQDESGMPNNRFLAERTGGTYSTLKVQPAELEDSGVYFCASSPSVGEGLFFGPGTRLTVL.

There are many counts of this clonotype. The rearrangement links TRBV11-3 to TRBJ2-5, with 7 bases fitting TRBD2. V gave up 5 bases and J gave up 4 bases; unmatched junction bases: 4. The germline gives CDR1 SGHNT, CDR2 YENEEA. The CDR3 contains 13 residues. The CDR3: CASSQGTTETQYF. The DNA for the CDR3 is TGTGCCAGCAGCCAAGGGACTACAGAGACCCAGTACTTC. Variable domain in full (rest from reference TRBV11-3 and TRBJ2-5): EAGVVQSPRYKIIEKKQPVAFWCNPISGHNTLYWYLQNLGQGPELLIRYENEEAVDDSQLPKDRFSAERLKGVDSTLKIQPAELGDSAVYLCASSQGTTETQYFGPGTRLLVL.

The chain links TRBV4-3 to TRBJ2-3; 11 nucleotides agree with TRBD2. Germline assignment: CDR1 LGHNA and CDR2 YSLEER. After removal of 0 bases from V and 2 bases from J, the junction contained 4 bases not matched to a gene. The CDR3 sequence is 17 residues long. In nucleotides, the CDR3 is TGCGCCAGCAGCCAAGATCTAGCGGGAGGCTACACAGATACGCAGTATTTT. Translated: CASSQDLAGGYTDTQYF.